This TCR beta chain was retrieved from a study of metastatic and nonmetastatic thyroid tumors. CDR3 length equals 15 residues. Trimming left V 4 bases short and J 2 bases short, with 15 bases between. Germline lookup yields CDR1 SGHTS and CDR2 YDEGEE. Source study methods: A classifier for distant metastasis in papillary thyroid cancer was constructed using CDR3 differences observed across clinicopathological groups. TCRdb re-clonotyped the PCR reads via MiXCR. What appears here as the V and J calls and clone size reflects TCRdb's work, not the paper's. Among 20,000 to 25,000 clones listed, approximately 16% were seen once. Treatment of any kind had been given to no patient before thyroid surgery.

The chain couples TRBV5-8 to TRBJ2-5; D not resolved. Sequencing was carried out using blood. The origin of this receptor is a male donor with papillary thyroid cancer or a benign thyroid nodule (not recorded which). Some clones in this sample may be carry-over from other donors' samples. CDR3 sequence: CASSRISIGQETQYF. In DNA form, the CDR3 reads TGTGCCAGCAGCCGTATAAGCATCGGACAAGAGACCCAGTACTTC.